The clone carrying this T cell receptor beta chain was counted between two and nine times. The data belong to a study of blood T cell repertoires in COVID-19. Germline CDR1 reads SQVTM; CDR2 reads ANQGSEA. The CDR3 runs to 13 residues. V lost 2 bases and J lost 3, with 10 bases in between. Produced via immunoSEQ multiplex PCR; TCRdb's table is partial and in-frame only. Of 350,000 to 450,000 clones in the sample, 88% were seen once. The chain employs TRBV29-1 and TRBJ1-2; D is perhaps TRBD1 (5 bases). This TCR came from a young woman who had been exposed to COVID-19. Sequences were obtained from PBMCs or T cells enriched from blood (not recorded which). The CDR3 DNA sequence: TGCAGCGTTGAAACGGGGGGAGACTATGGCTACACCTTC. Protein sequence: CSVETGGDYGYTF.